A single T cell receptor beta chain is shown here with its context. This entry comes from a study of CD8+ T cells in alopecia areata. Specified treatment: oral pan-JAK inhibitor, 5-10 mg twice daily. Trimming removed 0 bases at V and 8 bases at J, with 11 bases between. Germline CDR1 and CDR2: MGHRA and YSYEKL. CDR3 length: 14 amino acids. Extracted RNA was reverse transcribed, and the resulting cDNA served as sequencing template. Some clones are missing from TCRdb's copy, which holds only in-frame ones; the method was immunoSEQ multiplex PCR. The data contain around 97,000 clones, 85% to 90% of them singletons.

The material sequenced was CD8+ T cells sorted from blood, taken at approximately week 30, from a patient treated with tofacitinib. This chain uses TRBV4-1 with TRBJ2-1, with D perhaps TRBD2 (5 bases). The sequence came from a human donor with alopecia areata. The CDR3 bases are TGCGCCAGCAGCCAAGAAACAGCGAGGGATGAGCAGTTCTTC. It is translated as CASSQETARDEQFF.